This T cell receptor beta chain was found in a study of identical twins (dated by TCRdb to about 2016). About the study as a whole: To test whether fetal clonotypes persist, the study used deep sequencing on TCR alpha and beta repertoires from monozygotic twins, unrelated adults of various ages, and cord blood. Replicate twin experiments were performed at different times using different library preparation protocols to rule out contamination. What the authors observed across the whole study: Excess twin sharing in beta out-of-frame sequences was weaker because fewer shared sequences lowered the signal-to-noise ratio. Because the same donors could not be followed over many years, the conclusions depended on cross-sectional statistical analysis. Out-of-frame TCR alpha sequences shared between twins showed an excess of low generation-probability sequences compared with coincidental sharing between unrelated individuals. Fewer insertions were carried by abundant cord blood beta clonotypes; a weaker similar trend was observed in young adult naive repertoires, while no such trend was observed in memory repertoires. Zero-insertion analyses could be partly confounded by invariant T cells such as MAIT and iNKT, although diverse VJ usage argued against such confounding for most clonotypes. Recombination models systematically underestimated out-of-frame TCR alpha sharing in monozygotic twins but agreed with sharing between unrelated individuals.

Turning to this clonotype: Its antigen is not yet known. No much larger clone is present one base from it, and per-base qualities are unavailable.

Trimming at the junction amounts to 4 bases on V and 2 bases on J, and the germline ends lie 13 bases apart. In the germline V gene, CDR1 corresponds to SGHTA and CDR2 to FQGNSA. The CDR3, from cysteine to phenylalanine, totals 15 residues. Only CDR3 DNA remains: 45 bases, in frame from the first base. All donors were healthy Caucasians. Three pairs of female monozygotic twins, all aged roughly 18 to 30 years, made up the twin cohort. The RNA used for TCR libraries was isolated from peripheral blood mononuclear cells. Receptor libraries were prepared by 5' RACE. The run used an Illumina HiSeq 2000. A universal primer binding site was added through template switching, and the final cDNA carried a unique molecular identifier so that TCR cDNA molecules could be counted accurately. Specific primers in the conserved constant-segment region were used to synthesize first-strand cDNA for TCR alpha and beta chains. To control for contamination, each cDNA library was double barcoded with a SMART-Mk sample barcode plus Illumina barcodes. TruSeq adapter sequences along with Illumina sample barcodes were introduced in two successive PCR steps. Sequencing of the TCR alpha and beta cDNA libraries was done on the Illumina HiSeq platform using custom primers. Per the source publication's procedure: Unique molecular identifiers were extracted from raw reads with MiGEC, and CDR3 positions were determined with MiXCR. Recombination models were inferred per individual with the repgenHMM and IGoR tools using an EM algorithm. The tcR package in R was used for shared clonotype analysis, with sharing normalized by the product of cloneset sizes. To study raw recombination free of thymic and clonal selection effects, out-of-frame nonproductive sequences were analyzed. In-frame beta chains were kept once TCRdb had trimmed the public reads at Q25 with fastp and called clones with MiXCR. Every CDR3 protein is listed once, alongside the most common genes and DNA of its rows. TCRdb assigned the V and J calls; the authors' analysis was not used. The sample table contains hundreds of thousands of distinct CDR3 sequences; only one count was recorded for 21% of them. The ten largest make up 4% to 5.5% of the sample.

Separately, the same data were catalogued under a study of T cells expressing NK-cell markers. In that second paper, the authors write: Three sorted T-cell subsets (CD3+CD56+NKG2C+, CD3+CD56+NKG2C- and CD3+CD56-NKG2C+) from about 8 donors had their TCR beta-chain repertoires profiled. Among the eight sequenced donors, seven were HCMV-seropositive and one was HCMV-seronegative. To restrict sorting to alphabetaTCR-expressing T cells, an anti-gammadeltaTCR antibody was added in several experiments. For about 6 donors, the dominant CD3+CD56+NKG2C+ clonotypes were among the top 10 CD8+ clonotypes and accounted for about 1.0-7.0% of CD8+ T cells. Those dominant clonotypes were again the most abundant among CD3+CD56-NKG2C+ cells in several donors, at about 25-60.1%. It remained unclear whether the expanded NKG2C-expressing T cell clones were specific for HCMV antigens. All eight donors whose samples were sequenced were randomly selected healthy volunteers, three of them men and five women. To determine HCMV serostatus, a commercial ELISA kit was used to detect HCMV-specific IgG in serum. For over 5 donors, bulk peripheral blood T-cell repertoires were additionally sequenced from unsorted PBMC. MIGEC was used to demultiplex reads and group reads by UMI, and MiTCR was used to assemble and quantify clonotypes. Only TCR cDNA sequences supported by at least two reads were kept to exclude erroneous sequences. The tcR package was used for downstream repertoire analysis, and clonotypes were matched across fractions by CDR3 nucleotide sequence plus V segment. VDJmatch was used to annotate antigen specificity against VDJdb, with one amino acid substitution in CDR3 allowed.

This receptor was identified in a woman aged 18-35 years in good health. Sample: PBMCs. Here the chain combines TRBV7-2 and TRBJ2-3; perhaps TRBD1 is the D gene, with 5 bases matching. For the CDR3, the sequence is CASSSRSGPTDTQYF. The DNA reads TGTGCCAGCAGCTCCAGGTCAGGGCCCACAGATACGCAGTATTTT. Outside the CDR3, residues come from the reference TRBV7-2 and TRBJ2-3 proteins, so the full variable domain is: GAGVSQSPSNKVTEKGKDVELRCDPISGHTALYWYRQSLGQGLEFLIYFQGNSAPDKSGLPSDRFSAERTGGSVSTLTIQRTQQEDSAVYLCASSSRSGPTDTQYFGPGTRLTVL.